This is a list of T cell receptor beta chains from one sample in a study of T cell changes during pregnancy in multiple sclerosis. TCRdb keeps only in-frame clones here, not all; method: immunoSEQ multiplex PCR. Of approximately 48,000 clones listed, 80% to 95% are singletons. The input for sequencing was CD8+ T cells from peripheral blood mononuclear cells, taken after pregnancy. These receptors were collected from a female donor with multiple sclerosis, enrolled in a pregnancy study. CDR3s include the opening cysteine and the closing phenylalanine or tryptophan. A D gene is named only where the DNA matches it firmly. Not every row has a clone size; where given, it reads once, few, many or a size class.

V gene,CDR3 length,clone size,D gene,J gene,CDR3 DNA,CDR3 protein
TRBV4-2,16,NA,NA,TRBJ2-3,TGTGCCAGCAGCCAAGAAAAGGGAGCCCTCACAGATACGCAGTATTTT,CASSQEKGALTDTQYF
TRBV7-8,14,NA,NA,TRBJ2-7,TGTGCCAGCAGCCAAAGCGTCCCGTACAACGAGCAGTACTTC,CASSQSVPYNEQYF
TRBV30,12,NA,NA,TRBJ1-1,TGTGCTCGGAGTAGGGGCGGTACTGAAGCTTTCTTT,CARSRGGTEAFF
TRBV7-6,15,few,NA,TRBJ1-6,TGTGCCAGCAGCTTAGGGGAGGCCTCAAATTCACCCCTCCACTTT,CASSLGEASNSPLHF
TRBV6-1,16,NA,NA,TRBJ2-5,TGTGCCAGCAGTGACCCTCGCAGGGGAGTAAAAGAGACCCAGTACTTC,CASSDPRRGVKETQYF
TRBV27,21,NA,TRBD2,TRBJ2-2,TGTGCCAGCAGTTTACAACCTTCGGGACTAGCGGGAGAGGCGAACACCGGGGAGCTGTTTTTT,CASSLQPSGLAGEANTGELFF
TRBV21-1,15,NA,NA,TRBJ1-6,TGTGCCAGCAGCTCCCCAGGACGGGGTAATTCACCCCTCCACTTT,CASSSPGRGNSPLHF
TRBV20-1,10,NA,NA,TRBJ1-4,TGCAGTGCCCTTCGTGAAAAACTGTTTTTT,CSALREKLFF
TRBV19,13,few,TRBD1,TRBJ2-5,TGTGCCAGTAGTAGAGGGGGCCTAGAGACCCAGTACTTC,CASSRGGLETQYF
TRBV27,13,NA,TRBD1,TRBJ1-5,TGTGCCAGTAAACTACAGGGGGATCAGCCCCAGCATTTT,CASKLQGDQPQHF
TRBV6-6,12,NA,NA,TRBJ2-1,TGTGCCAGCAGTCCTGGGGACTGGGAGCAGTTCTTC,CASSPGDWEQFF
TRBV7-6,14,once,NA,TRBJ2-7,TGTGCCAGCAGCTTAGGGCAGGGGACCTACGAGCAGTACTTC,CASSLGQGTYEQYF
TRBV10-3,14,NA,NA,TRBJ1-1,TGTGCCACCCTTTCGGCAGGGTCGATCCCTGAAGCTTTCTTT,CATLSAGSIPEAFF
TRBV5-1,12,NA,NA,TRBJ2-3,TGCGCCAGCAGCTGGAACAGAGATACGCAGTATTTT,CASSWNRDTQYF
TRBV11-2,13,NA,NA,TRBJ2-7,TGTGCCAGCAGCTTTGAGGGTTCCTACGAGCAGTACTTC,CASSFEGSYEQYF
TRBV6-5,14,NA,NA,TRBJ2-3,TGTGCCAGCACCACGGGCGGGGATGGGGATACGCAGTATTTT,CASTTGGDGDTQYF
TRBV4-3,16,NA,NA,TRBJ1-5,TGCGCCAGCAGCCACACAGAAGAGAATCGCGTCGCGCCCCAGCATTTT,CASSHTEENRVAPQHF
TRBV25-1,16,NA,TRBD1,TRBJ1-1,TGTGCCAGCAGTGAATCGAGGACAGGTCCGAACACTGAAGCTTTCTTT,CASSESRTGPNTEAFF
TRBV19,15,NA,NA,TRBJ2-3,TGTGCCAGTAGTATGCCTGGCAGTTACACAGATACGCAGTATTTT,CASSMPGSYTDTQYF
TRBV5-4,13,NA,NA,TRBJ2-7,TGTGCCAGCGGGGCTGGGGTAGGCTACGAGCAGTACTTC,CASGAGVGYEQYF
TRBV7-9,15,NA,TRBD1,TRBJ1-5,TGTGCCAGCAGCTCTGGACAGGGGGACAATCAGCCCCAGCATTTT,CASSSGQGDNQPQHF
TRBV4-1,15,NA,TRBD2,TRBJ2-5,TGCGCCAGCAGCCAAGATCGGGGGGTTAAGGAGACCCAGTACTTC,CASSQDRGVKETQYF
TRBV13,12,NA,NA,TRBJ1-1,TGTGCCAGCAGCTTAGTCAGGCCTGAAGCTTTCTTT,CASSLVRPEAFF
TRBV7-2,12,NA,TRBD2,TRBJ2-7,TGTGCCAGCAGCCCCCGGGAGGAGAAACAGTACTTC,CASSPREEKQYF
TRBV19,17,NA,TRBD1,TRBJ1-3,TGTGCCAGTAGTATTGGAGACGACAGGGCCTCTGGAAACACCATATATTTT,CASSIGDDRASGNTIYF
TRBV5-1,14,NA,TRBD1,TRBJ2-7,TGCGCCAGCAGCAGTGGGACAGGGACGTACGAGCAGTACTTC,CASSSGTGTYEQYF
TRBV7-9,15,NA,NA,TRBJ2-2,TGTGCCAGCAGCTCCGGCGGGCCCAACACCGGGGAGCTGTTTTTT,CASSSGGPNTGELFF
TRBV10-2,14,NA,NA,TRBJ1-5,TGCGCCAGCAAAACCGCAGGGGAAGGACAGCCCCAGCATTTT,CASKTAGEGQPQHF
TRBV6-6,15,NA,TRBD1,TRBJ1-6,TGTGCCAGCAAACTACTCGGGACAGGGAATTCACCCCTCCACTTT,CASKLLGTGNSPLHF
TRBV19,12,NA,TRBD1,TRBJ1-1,TGTGCCAGTATACAGGGGGCATCTGAAGCTTTCTTT,CASIQGASEAFF
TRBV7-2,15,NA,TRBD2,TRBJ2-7,TGTGCCAGCAGCTTAGAACGGGAGGGCCCTCGGGAGCAGTACTTC,CASSLEREGPREQYF
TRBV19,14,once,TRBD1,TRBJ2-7,TGTGCCAGTAGACCCGGGACAGGGATACACGAGCAGTACTTC,CASRPGTGIHEQYF
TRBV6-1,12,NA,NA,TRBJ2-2,TGTGCCAGCGACGGAGGTGGCGGGGAGCTGTTTTTT,CASDGGGGELFF
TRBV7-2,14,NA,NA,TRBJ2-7,TGTGCCAGCAGCTGGGACTCAGGTTCCTACGAGCAGTACTTC,CASSWDSGSYEQYF
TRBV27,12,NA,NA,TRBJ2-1,TGTGCCAGTCGGACTGATTACAATGAGCAGTTCTTC,CASRTDYNEQFF
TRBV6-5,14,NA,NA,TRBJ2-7,TGTGCCAGCAGTCTGTCCCCCTCAACACGCGAGCAGTACTTC,CASSLSPSTREQYF
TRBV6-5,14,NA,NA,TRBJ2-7,TGTGCCAGCAGCCCTCTCGGGGGACCCTACGAGCAGTACTTC,CASSPLGGPYEQYF
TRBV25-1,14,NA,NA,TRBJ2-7,TGTGCCAGTCAAGCGATAGGGGCCTCCTACGAGCAGTACTTC,CASQAIGASYEQYF
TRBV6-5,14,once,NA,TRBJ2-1,TGTGCCAGCAGGCGGGGACAGCTTTACAATGAGCAGTTCTTC,CASRRGQLYNEQFF
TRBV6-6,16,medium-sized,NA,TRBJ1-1,TGTGCCAGCAGCCCCCCGTCCGACTCCCCACACACTGAAGCTTTCTTT,CASSPPSDSPHTEAFF
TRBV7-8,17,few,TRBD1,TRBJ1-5,TGTGCCAGCAGCCATACCGGGACAGGGGGCGCGAATCAGCCCCAGCATTTT,CASSHTGTGGANQPQHF
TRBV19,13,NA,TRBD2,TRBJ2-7,TGTGCCAGTAGTAGCTCTAGCGGCTACGAGCAGTACTTC,CASSSSSGYEQYF
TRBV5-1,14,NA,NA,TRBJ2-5,TGCGCCAGCAGCTTGGCCGGGCAGGGAGAGACCCAGTACTTC,CASSLAGQGETQYF
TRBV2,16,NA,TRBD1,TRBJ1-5,TGTGCCAGCAGGGAGACAGGGGTGGTGTACAGTCAGCCCCAGCATTTT,CASRETGVVYSQPQHF
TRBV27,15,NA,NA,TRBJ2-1,TGTGCCAGCAGCACACGGCCTAGCAGGGGCCATGAGCAGTTCTTC,CASSTRPSRGHEQFF
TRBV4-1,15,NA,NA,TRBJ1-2,TGCGCCAGCAGCCAAGAAACAGGGATGGGCTATGGCTACACCTTC,CASSQETGMGYGYTF
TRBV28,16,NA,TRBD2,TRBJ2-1,TGTGCCAGCAGTGCCCCAGCGGGGGTCTCCTACAATGAGCAGTTCTTC,CASSAPAGVSYNEQFF
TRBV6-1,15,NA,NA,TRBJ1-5,TGTGCCAGCAGTGACCCGGGGTATAGCAATCAGCCCCAGCATTTT,CASSDPGYSNQPQHF
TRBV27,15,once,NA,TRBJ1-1,TGTGCCAGCAGTTTGGCAGGGTTTTCCGGCACTGAAGCTTTCTTT,CASSLAGFSGTEAFF
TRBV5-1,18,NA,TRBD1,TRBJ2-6,TGCGCCAGCAGCCGGACGGGACAGGGTATGATAGGGGCCAACGTCCTGACTTTC,CASSRTGQGMIGANVLTF
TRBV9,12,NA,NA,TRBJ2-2,TGTGCCAGCAGCGTAGCTACCGGGGAGCTGTTTTTT,CASSVATGELFF
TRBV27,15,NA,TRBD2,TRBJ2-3,TGTGCCACCGGGGGGAAATTAGAGGCTGTAGATACGCAGTATTTT,CATGGKLEAVDTQYF
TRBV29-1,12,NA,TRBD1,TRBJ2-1,TGCAGCGTTCGACAGGGTATGGGTGAGCAGTTCTTC,CSVRQGMGEQFF
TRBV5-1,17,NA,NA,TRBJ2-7,TGCGCCAGCAGCCCCCGTATTTTGTTCACCCCGGCCTACGAGCAGTACTTC,CASSPRILFTPAYEQYF
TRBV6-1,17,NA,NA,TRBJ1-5,TGTGCCAGCAGTGAAAGGCATAAGACAGGTCTTAATCAGCCCCAGCATTTT,CASSERHKTGLNQPQHF